These T cell receptor beta chains were read from a single sample in a study of CD8 T cells in ankylosing spondylitis. TCRdb re-called the 5' RACE reads with MiXCR, one entry per CDR3 protein. Altogether 230,000 or so distinct CDR3 sequences are present, around 25% being singletons, with the ten largest covering over 0.55%. The sample was blood, either unsorted or a sorted T cell fraction (not recorded which). All receptors come from a male donor with ankylosing spondylitis or in good health (not recorded which). Each CDR3 is given with its conserved first and last residue. D genes are given only for firm matches. Clone sizes are given selectively: once, few, many, or a class where the clone is expanded.

D: TRBD1; J: TRBJ2-7; size: .; V: TRBV5-5; DNA: TGTGCCAGCAGCTTACTTCTCGGGACAGGGTACTACGAGCAGTACTTC; CDR3: CASSLLLGTGYYEQYF
D: .; J: TRBJ2-1; size: many; V: TRBV6-5; DNA: TGTGCCAGCGGGCTAGGTGCCAGCCAGTTCTTC; CDR3: CASGLGASQFF
D: .; J: TRBJ1-1; size: many; V: TRBV30; DNA: TGTGCCTGGAGTGTACGAGGAGGGGCGCGGACTGAAGCTTTCTTT; CDR3: CAWSVRGGARTEAFF
D: .; J: TRBJ2-7; size: .; V: TRBV6-1; DNA: TGTGCCACAGGGCCGGGACGTTCCGCCTACGAGCAGTACTTC; CDR3: CATGPGRSAYEQYF
D: TRBD1; J: TRBJ2-7; size: .; V: TRBV29-1; DNA: TGCAGCGTTGGCGACAGGGGGCCCGAGCAGTACTTC; CDR3: CSVGDRGPEQYF
D: .; J: TRBJ2-7; size: .; V: TRBV2; DNA: TGTGCCAGCAGTGAAGGTACGGGATTCTACGAGCAGTACTTC; CDR3: CASSEGTGFYEQYF
D: TRBD1; J: TRBJ2-5; size: many; V: TRBV5-1; DNA: TGCGCCAGCAGCTTGTCAAACAGGGGGCGAGAGACCCAGTACTTC; CDR3: CASSLSNRGRETQYF
D: TRBD1; J: TRBJ2-7; size: many; V: TRBV29-1; DNA: TGCAGCGCTGAGGGCGGGACAGGGGGCTTATACGAGCAGTACTTC; CDR3: CSAEGGTGGLYEQYF
D: .; J: TRBJ1-1; size: .; V: TRBV15; DNA: TGTGCCACCAGCAGAGTTGGGGGACGCACTGAAGCTTTCTTT; CDR3: CATSRVGGRTEAFF
D: .; J: TRBJ2-3; size: .; V: TRBV29-1; DNA: TGCAGCGGATCTAGCACAGATACGCAGTATTTT; CDR3: CSGSSTDTQYF
D: TRBD1; J: TRBJ2-1; size: few; V: TRBV20-1; DNA: TGCAGTGCTAGTAATGCGGGACAGGGATACAATGAGCAGTTCTTC; CDR3: CSASNAGQGYNEQFF
D: TRBD1; J: TRBJ2-7; size: many; V: TRBV20-1; DNA: TGCAGTGCTAGATCCGGGACAGGCTTCTACGAGCAGTACTTC; CDR3: CSARSGTGFYEQYF
D: .; J: TRBJ2-3; size: .; V: TRBV14; DNA: TGTGCCAGCAGCCAAGGCTGGCCTTCTAGCACAGATACGCAGTATTTT; CDR3: CASSQGWPSSTDTQYF
D: .; J: TRBJ1-3; size: .; V: TRBV12-3/TRBV12-4; DNA: TGTGCCAGCAGTGATCTCAGGTTCTCTGGAAACACCATATATTTT; CDR3: CASSDLRFSGNTIYF
D: .; J: TRBJ2-7; size: few; V: TRBV6-1; DNA: TGTGCCAGCAGCCCGACTAGAGAACACTACGAGCAGTACTTC; CDR3: CASSPTREHYEQYF
D: .; J: TRBJ2-7; size: .; V: TRBV20-1; DNA: TGCAGTGCTTCGGGGCTCTCCGGCTCCTACGAGCAGTACTTC; CDR3: CSASGLSGSYEQYF